This T cell receptor (beta chain) was found in a study of T cells in Graves' hyperthyroidism and ophthalmopathy. It was RNA transcripts that yielded the amplified TCR beta CDR3 regions. When the TCR CDR3 underwent first-round RT-PCR, the HTBI primer set was used. Via MiXCR, TCRdb re-called the multiplex PCR reads, giving one row per CDR3 protein. The sample records 350,000 to 450,000 distinct CDR3 sequences, around an eighth being singletons. General observations from the study: Ophthalmopathy and stable hyperthyroidism were told apart by a 13 V-J model.

The sample holds many counts of this clonotype. Antigen unknown. The ends were cut back, 1 base at V and 0 bases at J, with 10 bases in the middle. The CDR3 extends over 16 amino acids. Germline CDR1 and CDR2: LGHDT and YNNKEL (reference sequence). This receptor was taken from a man aged 50-59 years with Graves' ophthalmopathy. The chain has TRBV3-1 and TRBJ2-1; no clear D gene. Specimen: blood. The CDR3 loop is CASSQGLVSSYNEQFF. DNA for the CDR3: TGTGCCAGCAGCCAAGGCTTGGTGAGCTCCTACAATGAGCAGTTCTTC.